These T cell receptor beta chains were read from a single sample in a study of response to subunit inactivated influenza vaccine. MiXCR, run by TCRdb on the RT-PCR reads, gives a single entry per CDR3 protein. The table has under 850,000 distinct CDR3 sequences, less than 20% seen once; the top ten hold around 9.9%. Material: PBMCs from blood, obtained 5 days after vaccination. These receptors were collected from a man between 45 and 60 years old who received an inactivated influenza vaccine. Each CDR3 is given with its conserved first and last residue. D genes are given only for firm matches. Clone size is shown for a subset of rows, as once, few, many or a class of expanded clone.

CDR3,DNA,J,D,V,size
CASSYGRFRYF,TGTGCCAGCAGTTACGGACGGTTTCGATACTTC,TRBJ2-7,-,TRBV12-3/TRBV12-4,few
CSVEDHGWRDFEAFF,TGCAGCGTTGAAGACCATGGGTGGCGTGATTTTGAAGCTTTCTTT,TRBJ1-1,-,TRBV29-1,few
CASSQWDGSSYEQYF,TGCGCCAGCAGCCAATGGGATGGAAGCTCCTACGAGCAGTACTTC,TRBJ2-7,-,TRBV4-3,many
CASSSGAQETQYF,TGTGCCAGCAGTTCCGGGGCCCAAGAGACCCAGTACTTC,TRBJ2-5,-,TRBV28,many
CSARPKGLVSYNEQFF,TGCAGTGCTAGACCAAAGGGACTAGTCTCATACAATGAGCAGTTCTTC,TRBJ2-1,TRBD2,TRBV20-1,-
CASSPTGRNYGYTF,TGCGCCAGCAGCCCGACCGGGCGGAACTATGGCTACACCTTC,TRBJ1-2,-,TRBV5-1,-
CASSPRAGGQETQYF,TGCGCCAGCAGCCCGAGGGCGGGGGGCCAAGAGACCCAGTACTTC,TRBJ2-5,TRBD2,TRBV4-3,many
CASSWWGRTTDTQYF,TGTGCCAGCAGCTGGTGGGGTCGGACCACAGATACGCAGTATTTT,TRBJ2-3,-,TRBV7-2,few
CASSLTQYRGDTQYF,TGTGCCAGCAGCTTAACCCAGTACAGGGGGGATACGCAGTATTTT,TRBJ2-3,TRBD1,TRBV7-8,-
CSAQHRGLAGLSSYNEQFF,TGCAGTGCTCAGCACCGGGGACTAGCGGGTCTAAGCTCCTACAATGAGCAGTTCTTC,TRBJ2-1,TRBD2,TRBV20-1,few
CASSIGASGGEQFF,TGTGCCAGTAGTATAGGTGCTAGCGGCGGTGAGCAGTTCTTC,TRBJ2-1,TRBD2,TRBV19,once
CASSATGTNYEQYF,TGTGCCAGCAGCGCTACCGGGACAAACTACGAGCAGTACTTC,TRBJ2-7,-,TRBV11-2,-
CATSTRTGEKYF,TGTGCCACCAGCACTCGGACAGGGGAAAAGTACTTC,TRBJ2-7,TRBD1,TRBV15,few
CASSPGFEAFF,TGTGCCAGCAGCCCAGGGTTCGAAGCTTTCTTT,TRBJ1-1,-,TRBV12-3/TRBV12-4,-
CASSLEASGTDTQYF,TGTGCCAGCAGCTTAGAAGCTAGCGGCACAGATACGCAGTATTTT,TRBJ2-3,-,TRBV7-3,few
CSAQTGGSPLHF,TGCAGTGCCCAGACAGGGGGATCACCCCTCCACTTT,TRBJ1-6,TRBD1,TRBV20-1,many
CASSPGQGRQPQHF,TGCGCCAGCAGCCCCGGACAGGGACGTCAGCCCCAGCATTTT,TRBJ1-5,TRBD1,TRBV5-1,-
CASSYSFGTSGSYEQYF,TGTGCCAGCAGTTACTCGTTCGGGACTAGCGGGAGCTACGAGCAGTACTTC,TRBJ2-7,TRBD2,TRBV6-5,few
CASSSHVAVTYNEQFF,TGTGCCAGCAGCTCCCATGTAGCGGTAACTTACAATGAGCAGTTCTTC,TRBJ2-1,-,TRBV2,-
CASSKLVSTDTQYF,TGTGCCAGCAGTAAACTAGTCAGCACAGATACGCAGTATTTT,TRBJ2-3,-,TRBV5-5,few
CASGPGTSNNEQFF,TGTGCTAGTGGACCCGGGACTAGTAACAATGAGCAGTTCTTC,TRBJ2-1,TRBD2,TRBV12-5,-
CASSSSRLAEQFF,TGTGCCAGCAGTTCGTCTAGACTAGCGGAGCAGTTCTTC,TRBJ2-1,TRBD2,TRBV6-2/TRBV6-3,few
CSARPGGGPPQHF,TGCAGTGCTAGACCCGGTGGGGGGCCGCCCCAGCATTTT,TRBJ1-5,-,TRBV20-1,few
CATSISGLGYGYTF,TGTGCCACCAGCATCTCAGGGTTGGGCTATGGCTACACCTTC,TRBJ1-2,-,TRBV15,few
CSVVWTGGVEQYF,TGCAGCGTTGTATGGACAGGGGGCGTCGAGCAGTACTTC,TRBJ2-7,TRBD1,TRBV29-1,-
CASTLVDRVNSPLHF,TGTGCCAGCACCTTAGTGGACAGGGTTAATTCACCCCTCCACTTT,TRBJ1-6,TRBD1,TRBV7-2,-
CSARDFASLYEQFF,TGCAGTGCTAGAGATTTTGCTAGCCTCTATGAGCAGTTCTTC,TRBJ2-1,-,TRBV20-1,few
CASSLDRSSGNTIYF,TGCGCCAGCAGCTTGGACAGGAGCTCTGGAAACACCATATATTTT,TRBJ1-3,-,TRBV5-1,many
CSAPGHPRNIIYF,TGCAGTGCCCCGGGGCACCCTAGAAACATCATATATTTT,TRBJ1-3,-,TRBV20-1,-
CASSQMTYNEQFF,TGTGCCAGCAGCCAAATGACCTACAATGAGCAGTTCTTC,TRBJ2-1,-,TRBV14,few
CAISIALGPYEQYF,TGTGCCATCAGTATAGCCCTAGGGCCCTACGAGCAGTACTTC,TRBJ2-7,-,TRBV10-3,-
CASSSPGLALSTDTQYF,TGCGCCAGCAGCTCGCCGGGACTAGCGCTGAGCACAGATACGCAGTATTTT,TRBJ2-3,TRBD2,TRBV5-1,-
CASSNQRGLRETQYF,TGTGCCAGCAGCAACCAAAGAGGATTGAGAGAGACCCAGTACTTC,TRBJ2-5,-,TRBV6-1,-
CASSFSGLTYEQYF,TGTGCCAGCAGCTTTAGCGGGCTGACCTACGAGCAGTACTTC,TRBJ2-7,TRBD2,TRBV11-2,few
CASSFQERPYEQYF,TGCGCCAGCAGCTTCCAGGAACGTCCCTACGAGCAGTACTTC,TRBJ2-7,-,TRBV5-1,-
CASCSGRSGNTIYF,TGTGCCAGCTGTTCAGGACGCTCTGGAAACACCATATATTTT,TRBJ1-3,-,TRBV2,-
CASSVSSVPYEQYF,TGTGCCAGCAGCGTATCTAGCGTCCCCTACGAGCAGTACTTC,TRBJ2-7,-,TRBV7-6,few
CASSHADSYEQYF,TGCGCCAGCAGCCACGCTGACAGCTACGAGCAGTACTTC,TRBJ2-7,-,TRBV4-1,-
CASSRSGRAYEQYF,TGTGCCAGCAGCCGTAGCGGGAGGGCCTACGAGCAGTACTTC,TRBJ2-7,TRBD2,TRBV6-1,many
CASSPGPTNSPLHF,TGTGCCAGCAGTCCCGGACCAACAAATTCACCCCTCCACTTT,TRBJ1-6,-,TRBV6-1,-
CASSLGVLMGSYGANVLTF,TGTGCCAGCAGCCTCGGGGTACTCATGGGGTCTTATGGGGCCAACGTCCTGACTTTC,TRBJ2-6,-,TRBV11-2,few
CASRKMSGLHEQFF,TGTGCCAGCAGAAAAATGTCCGGGCTCCATGAGCAGTTCTTC,TRBJ2-1,-,TRBV6-2/TRBV6-3,-
CASSEDRGLYEQYF,TGTGCCAGCAGCGAAGACAGGGGTCTCTACGAGCAGTACTTC,TRBJ2-7,TRBD1,TRBV11-1,-
CASSFGQGNYEQYF,TGTGCCAGCAGTTTTGGACAGGGTAACTACGAGCAGTACTTC,TRBJ2-7,TRBD1,TRBV6-5,-
CASSSRGRGEKLFF,TGTGCCAGCAGTAGCAGGGGGCGCGGTGAAAAACTGTTTTTT,TRBJ1-4,TRBD1,TRBV6-1,few
CASRGTSGRYTDTQYF,TGTGCCAGCAGGGGGACTAGCGGGAGGTACACAGATACGCAGTATTTT,TRBJ2-3,TRBD2,TRBV6-1,few
CSVEASGGYTF,TGCAGCGTCGAGGCAAGCGGTGGCTACACCTTC,TRBJ1-2,-,TRBV29-1,few
CASSQGYGNQPQHF,TGTGCCAGCAGCCAAGGGTATGGCAATCAGCCCCAGCATTTT,TRBJ1-5,-,TRBV6-1,-
CSPQGPSGSRNIQYF,TGCAGCCCCCAAGGCCCCAGCGGGAGTAGAAACATTCAGTACTTC,TRBJ2-4,TRBD2,TRBV20-1,-
CASSQDRIWRQGMNTEAFF,TGCGCCAGCAGCCAAGACCGGATATGGAGGCAGGGGATGAACACTGAAGCTTTCTTT,TRBJ1-1,-,TRBV4-1,-
CASTPGLAGGYEQFF,TGTGCCAGCACTCCGGGACTAGCGGGGGGTTATGAGCAGTTCTTC,TRBJ2-1,TRBD2,TRBV27,few
CASSFGAIYGYTF,TGTGCCAGCAGTTTTGGTGCAATCTATGGCTACACCTTC,TRBJ1-2,-,TRBV12-3/TRBV12-4,-
CAARAEGPYEQYF,TGTGCCGCTAGAGCAGAGGGGCCCTACGAGCAGTACTTC,TRBJ2-7,-,TRBV10-3,-
CASSPGLVSGEQFF,TGTGCCAGCAGCCCGGGACTAGTTTCGGGTGAGCAGTTCTTC,TRBJ2-1,TRBD2,TRBV7-2,-
CATSRHSTQGSPYEQYF,TGTGCCACCAGCAGACACAGCACACAGGGGAGTCCCTACGAGCAGTACTTC,TRBJ2-7,TRBD1,TRBV15,-